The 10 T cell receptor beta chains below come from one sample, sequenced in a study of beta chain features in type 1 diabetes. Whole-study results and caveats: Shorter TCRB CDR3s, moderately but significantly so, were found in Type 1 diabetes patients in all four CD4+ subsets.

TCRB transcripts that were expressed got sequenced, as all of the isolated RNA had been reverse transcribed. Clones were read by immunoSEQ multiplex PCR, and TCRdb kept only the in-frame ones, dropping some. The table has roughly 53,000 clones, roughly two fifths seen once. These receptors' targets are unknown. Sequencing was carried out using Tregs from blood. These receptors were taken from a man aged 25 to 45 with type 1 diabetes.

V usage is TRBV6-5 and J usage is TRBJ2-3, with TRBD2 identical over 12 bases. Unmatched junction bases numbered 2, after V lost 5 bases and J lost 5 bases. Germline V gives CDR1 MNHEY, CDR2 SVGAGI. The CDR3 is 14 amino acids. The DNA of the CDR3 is TGTGCCAGCAGTCAGGGACTAGCGGGAGATACGCAGTATTTT. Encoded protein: CASSQGLAGDTQYF.

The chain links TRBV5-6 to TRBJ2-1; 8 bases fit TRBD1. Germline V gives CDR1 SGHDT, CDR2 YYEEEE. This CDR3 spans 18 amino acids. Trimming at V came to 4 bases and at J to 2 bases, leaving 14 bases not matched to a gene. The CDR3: CASSPSPIRDRTYNEQFF. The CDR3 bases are TGTGCCAGCAGCCCCTCCCCGATCCGGGACAGGACCTACAATGAGCAGTTCTTC.

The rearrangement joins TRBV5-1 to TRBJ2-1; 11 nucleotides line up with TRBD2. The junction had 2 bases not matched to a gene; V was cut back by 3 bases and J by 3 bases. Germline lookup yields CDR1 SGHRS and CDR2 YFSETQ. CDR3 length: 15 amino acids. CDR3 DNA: TGCGCCAGCAGCTACGGACTAGCGGGCTACAATGAGCAGTTCTTC. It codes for CASSYGLAGYNEQFF. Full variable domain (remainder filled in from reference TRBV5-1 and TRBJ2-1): KAGVTQTPRYLIKTRGQQVTLSCSPISGHRSVSWYQQTPGQGLQFLFEYFSETQRNKGNFPGRFSGRQFSNSRSEMNVSTLELGDSALYLCASSYGLAGYNEQFFGPGTRLTVL.

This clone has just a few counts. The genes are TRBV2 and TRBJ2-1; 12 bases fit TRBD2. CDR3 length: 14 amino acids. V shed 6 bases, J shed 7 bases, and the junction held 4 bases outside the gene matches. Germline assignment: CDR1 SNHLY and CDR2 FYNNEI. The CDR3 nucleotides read TGTGCCAGCAGCCGACTAGCGGGAGAGAATGAGCAGTTCTTC. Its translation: CASSRLAGENEQFF.

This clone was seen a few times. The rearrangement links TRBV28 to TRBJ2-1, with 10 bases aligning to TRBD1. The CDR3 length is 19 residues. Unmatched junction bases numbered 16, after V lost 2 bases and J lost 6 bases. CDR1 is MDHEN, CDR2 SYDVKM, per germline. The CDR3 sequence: CASSLRGQGRGGISNEQFF. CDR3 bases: TGTGCCAGCAGTTTAAGGGGACAGGGGAGAGGCGGGATTTCCAATGAGCAGTTCTTC.

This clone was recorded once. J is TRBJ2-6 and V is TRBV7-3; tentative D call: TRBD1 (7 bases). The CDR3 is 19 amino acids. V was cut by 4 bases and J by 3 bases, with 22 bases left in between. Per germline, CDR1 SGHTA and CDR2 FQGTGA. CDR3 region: CASSSTPTGTFGGANVLTF. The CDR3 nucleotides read TGTGCCAGCAGCTCCACCCCGACAGGGACTTTCGGTGGGGCCAACGTCCTGACTTTC.

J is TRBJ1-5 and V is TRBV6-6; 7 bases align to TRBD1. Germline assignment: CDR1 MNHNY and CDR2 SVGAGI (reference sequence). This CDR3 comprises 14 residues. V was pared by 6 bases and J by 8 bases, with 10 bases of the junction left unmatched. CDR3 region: CASSSDRVREPQHF. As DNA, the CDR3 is TGTGCCAGCAGCAGTGACAGGGTTCGGGAGCCCCAGCATTTT.

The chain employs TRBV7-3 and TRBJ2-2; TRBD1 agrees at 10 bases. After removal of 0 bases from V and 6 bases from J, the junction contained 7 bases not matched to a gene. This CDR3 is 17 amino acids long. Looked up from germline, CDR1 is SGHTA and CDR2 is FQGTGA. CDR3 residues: CASSLTLDRGLAGELFF. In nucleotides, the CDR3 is TGTGCCAGCAGCTTAACCCTTGACAGGGGGCTCGCCGGGGAGCTGTTTTTT. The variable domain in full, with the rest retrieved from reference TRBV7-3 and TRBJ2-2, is GAGVSQTPSNKVTEKGKYVELRCDPISGHTALYWYRQSLGQGPEFLIYFQGTGAADDSGLPNDRFFAVRPEGSVSTLKIQRTERGDSAVYLCASSLTLDRGLAGELFFGEGSRLTVL.

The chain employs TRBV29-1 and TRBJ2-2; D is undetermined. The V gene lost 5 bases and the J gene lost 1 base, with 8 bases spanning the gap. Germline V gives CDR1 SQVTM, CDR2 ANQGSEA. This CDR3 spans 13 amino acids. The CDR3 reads CSVSRLNTGELFF. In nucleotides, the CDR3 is TGCAGCGTTTCTCGTCTGAACACCGGGGAGCTGTTTTTT.

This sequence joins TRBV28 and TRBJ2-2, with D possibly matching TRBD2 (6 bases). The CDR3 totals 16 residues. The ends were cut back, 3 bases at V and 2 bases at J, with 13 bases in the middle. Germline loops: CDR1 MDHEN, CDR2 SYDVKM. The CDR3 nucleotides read TGTGCCAGCAGTTTGGCCGGGACTGGCAACACCGGGGAGCTGTTTTTT. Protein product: CASSLAGTGNTGELFF.